This TCR beta chain was captured by sequencing in a study of cytomegalovirus exposure and HLA in healthy donors. It was with 60 Vbeta and 13 Jbeta primers that the PCR ran. Some clones are missing from TCRdb's copy, which holds only in-frame ones; the method was immunoSEQ multiplex PCR. The sample consists of 120,000 to 150,000 clones, roughly 80% of them appearing once. Study-level results: Association of under 20,000 TCR beta sequences with HLA alleles was found at 0.05 false discovery rate in a later analysis.

Looked up from germline, CDR1 is LNHNV and CDR2 is YYDKDF (reference sequence). The trim removed 0 bases at V and 4 bases at J, leaving 3 bases unmatched. The CDR3 has 15 amino acids. This clone was observed once. What it recognizes is unknown. The genes are TRBV15 and TRBJ2-3; TRBD2 matches 8 bases. The sample taken for sequencing was PBMCs. The clonotype comes from a woman aged 30 to 39 in good health and CMV-seronegative. Written as DNA, the CDR3 is TGTGCCACCAGCAGAGACCGGACTAGCCCAGATACGCAGTATTTT. Translated, it gives CATSRDRTSPDTQYF. Together with reference TRBV15 and TRBJ2-3, the CDR3 gives the full variable domain: DAMVIQNPRYQVTQFGKPVTLSCSQTLNHNVMYWYQQKSSQAPKLLFHYYDKDFNNEADTPDNFQSRRPNTSFCFLDIRSPGLGDTAMYLCATSRDRTSPDTQYFGPGTRLTVL.